The 12 T cell receptor beta chains in this list originate from one sample, sequenced in a study of T cell responses to AZD1222 COVID-19 vaccine (dated by TCRdb to 2020 to 2023). To prepare the library, the immunoSEQ multiplex PCR assay was applied. TCRdb limited this immuneACCESS table to in-frame rearrangements with V and J called. A share of clones is missing; checked studies link under half to unresolved V genes, and the rest is unexplained. The sample data list some 190,000 clones, and 80% to 95% of these were observed just once. The ten largest clones capture 1.5% to 2% of the sample. In light of the paper, this sample's time point label describes: about 28 days (+/-7) after the second vaccine dose. The sample here was peripheral blood, taken 28 days after the second AZD1222 dose. These TCRs come from an adult who received the AZD1222 COVID-19 vaccine.

J is TRBJ1-3 and V is TRBV6-5; D perhaps matches TRBD1 (6 bases). Trimming took off 6 bases at V and 4 bases at J, with 10 bases between the two ends. Germline values: CDR1 MNHEY, CDR2 SVGAGI. The length of the CDR3 is 13 residues. The CDR3, as DNA: TGTGCCAGCAGCCAGGGGCCAGGAAACACCATATATTTT. The encoded protein is CASSQGPGNTIYF.

The chain is built from TRBV6-5 and TRBJ1-6; D call uncertain. The CDR3 is 13 residues long. Trimming pared 7 bases from V and 8 bases from J, leaving 12 bases between. In germline, CDR1 is MNHEY, CDR2 SVGAGI. CDR3 in DNA: TGTGCCAGCAATAACGGCGGTTATTCACCCCTCCACTTT. It codes for CASNNGGYSPLHF.

This chain links TRBV5-1 with TRBJ2-3, with 10 bases lining up with TRBD1. The CDR3 covers 16 residues. CDR1 is SGHRS, CDR2 YFSETQ, per germline. V was pared by 2 bases and J by 8 bases, with 11 bases of the junction left unmatched. CDR3 bases: TGCGCCAGCAGCTTTAGGGACAGGGGCCCTGTTGCTACGCAGTATTTT. Translating gives CASSFRDRGPVATQYF.

The chain couples TRBV5-5 to TRBJ2-3, with D possibly TRBD1 on 5 matching bases. This CDR3 comprises 17 residues. Trimming pared 0 bases from V and 4 bases from J, leaving 18 bases between. Germline CDR1 reads SGHKS; CDR2 reads YYEKEE (reference sequence). CDR3 sequence reads: CASSLAFGQGVPDTQYF. In nucleotides, the CDR3 is TGTGCCAGCAGCTTGGCGTTTGGTCAGGGTGTTCCAGATACGCAGTATTTT.

The chain uses TRBV15 and TRBJ2-3; no reliable D call. V lost 6 bases, J lost 3 bases, and 10 bases lay in between. The CDR3 runs to 13 residues. From germline, CDR1 is LNHNV and CDR2 YYDKDF (reference sequence). CDR3 DNA: TGTGCCACCAGTCCTAGAGGAACAGATACGCAGTATTTT. Its translation: CATSPRGTDTQYF.

CDR3 region: CASTAGGLGTEAFF. The CDR3, as DNA: TGTGCCAGCACCGCAGGGGGCCTGGGGACTGAAGCTTTCTTT. The rearrangement joins TRBV5-5 to TRBJ1-1, with 8 bases identical to TRBD1. The CDR3 is 14 amino acids. J was trimmed by 5 bases and V by 6 bases; bases with no gene match: 9. The germline CDR1 and CDR2 sequences are SGHKS and YYEKEE (reference sequence).

The chain combines TRBV12-3 or TRBV12-4 with TRBJ2-7; D is undetermined. V lost 0 bases and J lost 3, with 6 bases in between. The CDR3 length is 13 residues. The CDR3 sequence is CASSLATNYEQYF. The DNA for the CDR3 is TGTGCCAGCAGTTTAGCGACGAACTACGAGCAGTACTTC.

The chain recombines TRBV27 with TRBJ1-5, with TRBD1 identical over 7 bases. Germline values: CDR1 MNHEY, CDR2 SMNVEV (reference sequence). This CDR3 comprises 15 residues. The V and J ends lost 3 bases and 3 bases, in that order; junction bases with no gene match: 5. CDR3 sequence (DNA): TGTGCCAGCAGTTTGGGACAGAGCCTCAATCAGCCCCAGCATTTT. It is translated as CASSLGQSLNQPQHF.

Only one count was recorded for this clone. The rearrangement joins TRBV21-1 to TRBJ1-1. TRBV21-1 is described as a pseudogene. There are 17 residues in the CDR3. Written as DNA, the CDR3 is TGTGCCAGCAGCCCCCGGGGGGCTGTGGAATCGAACACTGAAGCTTTCTTT. Protein product: CASSPRGAVESNTEAFF.

The V and J genes are TRBV6-2 or TRBV6-3 and TRBJ1-2; D ambiguous. The CDR3 has 13 amino acids. Germline V gene lookup returns CDR1 MNHEY and CDR2 SVGEGT. Deletions cut 2 bases from V and 4 bases from J, with 8 bases between. CDR3 region: CASSYQPAYGYTF. The CDR3 DNA reads as TGTGCCAGCAGTTACCAGCCAGCCTATGGCTACACCTTC.

V is TRBV19 and J is TRBJ2-1; D ambiguous. The CDR3 is 13 amino acids. V lost 5 bases and J lost 4, with 9 bases in between. Germline V gives CDR1 LNHDA, CDR2 SQIVND (reference sequence). CDR3: CASSPPPYNEQFF. The CDR3 DNA reads as TGTGCCAGTAGTCCTCCCCCGTACAATGAGCAGTTCTTC.

This clone was picked up one time. V gene TRBV7-2 combines with J gene TRBJ2-3, with 7 bases matching TRBD1. V lost 2 bases and J lost 6; bases outside the gene matches: 2. This CDR3 spans 13 amino acids. From germline, CDR1 is SGHTA and CDR2 FQGNSA. This CDR3 is CASSLLQGDTQYF. The CDR3 DNA is TGTGCCAGCAGCTTACTACAGGGGGATACGCAGTATTTT.